The subject of this entry is one TCR beta chain. What it recognizes is unknown. The repertoire was sequenced with immunoSEQ multiplex PCR; TCRdb's copy has only in-frame clones and lacks some. The sample includes about 2.1 million clones, just over 90% of them seen just once. Per germline, CDR1 SGHAT and CDR2 FQNNGV. Trimming at V came to 6 bases and at J to 5 bases, leaving 6 bases not matched to a gene. The CDR3 length is 14 residues. This sample is part of a study of shared clonotypes between healthy human individuals. Study results and caveats: Blood alone was sampled, and tissue repertoires likely differ.

Only CD45RO-negative cells positively selected for CCR7 counted as naive CD8 cells, so terminally differentiated effector memory CD45RA+ cells were excluded. Sample: naive CD8+ T cells from PBMCs. The receptor's source is a man aged 18 to 30 in good health. Some clones in this sample may be carry-over from other donors' samples. The rearrangement joins TRBV11-2 to TRBJ2-2; 7 nucleotides line up with TRBD1. CDR3 region: CASSDRDGTGELFF. In DNA form, the CDR3 reads TGTGCCAGCAGTGACAGGGATGGTACCGGGGAGCTGTTTTTT.